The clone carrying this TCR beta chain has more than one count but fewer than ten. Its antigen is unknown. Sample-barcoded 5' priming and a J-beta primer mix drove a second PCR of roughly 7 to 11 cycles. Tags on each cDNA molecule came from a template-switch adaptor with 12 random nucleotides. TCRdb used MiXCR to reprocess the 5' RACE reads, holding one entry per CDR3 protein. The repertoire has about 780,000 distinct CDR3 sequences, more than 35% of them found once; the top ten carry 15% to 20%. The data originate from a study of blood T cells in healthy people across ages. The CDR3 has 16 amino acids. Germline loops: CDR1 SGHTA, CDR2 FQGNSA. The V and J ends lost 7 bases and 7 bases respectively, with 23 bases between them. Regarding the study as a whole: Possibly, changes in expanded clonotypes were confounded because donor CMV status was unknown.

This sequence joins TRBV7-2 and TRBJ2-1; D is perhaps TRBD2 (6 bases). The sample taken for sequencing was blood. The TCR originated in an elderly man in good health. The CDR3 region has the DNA TGTGCCAGCACCTTCCGGCGGGACTGGGCGGGAAATGAGCAGTTCTTC. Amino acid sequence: CASTFRRDWAGNEQFF. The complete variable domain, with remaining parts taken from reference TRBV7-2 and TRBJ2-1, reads GAGVSQSPSNKVTEKGKDVELRCDPISGHTALYWYRQSLGQGLEFLIYFQGNSAPDKSGLPSDRFSAERTGGSVSTLTIQRTQQEDSAVYLCASTFRRDWAGNEQFFGPGTRLTVL.